What follows are 2 T cell receptor beta chains derived from one specimen sequenced in a study of T cells in Graves' hyperthyroidism and ophthalmopathy. There were TCR beta CDR3 regions amplified from RNA transcripts. Carried out on the TCR CDR3, a first-round RT-PCR used the HTBI primer set. TCRdb re-called the multiplex PCR reads with MiXCR, one entry per CDR3 protein. The table includes 640,000 or so distinct CDR3 sequences, approximately 15% detected once. Sequenced: blood. These receptors were collected from a woman younger than 35 with Graves' ophthalmopathy.

Many counts were recorded for this clonotype. This chain joins TRBV4-3 and TRBJ2-3; a weak D match, TRBD1 (6 bases). The CDR3 spans 16 residues. Trimming took 0 bases from V and 6 from J, leaving 16 bases between them. Germline CDR1 is LGHNA and CDR2 is YSLEER. The CDR3 protein is CASSQEWTGGGDTQYF. The CDR3 DNA follows: TGCGCCAGCAGCCAAGAATGGACTGGGGGCGGCGATACGCAGTATTTT.

This clonotype occurred a few times. J is TRBJ1-1 and V is TRBV28; 7 bases are a match to TRBD1. The CDR3 has 15 residues. Unmatched junction bases numbered 6, after V lost 4 bases and J lost 1 base. CDR1 is MDHEN and CDR2 is SYDVKM in the germline V gene. The CDR3 here is CASSWIQGPNTEAFF. CDR3 nucleotide sequence: TGTGCCAGCAGTTGGATACAGGGGCCGAACACTGAAGCTTTCTTT.